The rows below give T cell receptor beta chains drawn from one sample of a study of neoadjuvant anti-PD-1 for oral cavity cancer. Clones were read by immunoSEQ multiplex PCR, and TCRdb kept only the in-frame ones, dropping some. The sample has about 37,000 clones; 30% to 40% are singletons. This specimen was tumor tissue, taken after nivolumab (anti-PD-1) treatment. The receptors were gathered from a person aged 35-79 years with oral cavity squamous cell carcinoma. Each CDR3 is given with its conserved first and last residue. A D gene is named only where the DNA matches it firmly. The size of a clone is reported for some rows only, either as once, few or many, or as a class for expanded clones.

TRBV2,few,.,12,TRBJ1-1,CASSETRDRAFF,TGTGCCAGCAGTGAAACCCGGGACCGAGCTTTCTTT
TRBV13,.,.,13,TRBJ2-3,CASSFPSTDTQYF,TGTGCCAGCAGCTTTCCTAGCACAGATACGCAGTATTTT
TRBV7-8,few,TRBD1,16,TRBJ1-2,CASSMAPGQVSYGYTF,TGTGCCAGCAGCATGGCTCCGGGACAGGTCTCCTATGGCTACACCTTC
TRBV7-3,.,TRBD1,15,TRBJ2-5,CASSLRVGQGETQYF,TGTGCCAGCAGCTTAAGGGTGGGACAGGGGGAGACCCAGTACTTC
TRBV4-1,few,.,15,TRBJ1-5,CASSQDPQLLQPQHF,TGCGCCAGCAGCCAAGATCCACAGCTTCTTCAGCCCCAGCATTTT
TRBV9,.,TRBD1,15,TRBJ2-3,CASSQTGGGTDTQYF,TGTGCCAGCAGCCAAACAGGGGGTGGCACAGATACGCAGTATTTT
TRBV30,many,.,14,TRBJ1-4,CAWSAQGRREKLFF,TGTGCCTGGAGTGCACAGGGCCGGAGGGAAAAACTGTTTTTT
TRBV30,.,TRBD1,14,TRBJ1-4,CAWTLGQGREKLFF,TGTGCCTGGACCCTTGGACAGGGGCGGGAAAAACTGTTTTTT
TRBV27,many,.,14,TRBJ1-4,CASSLTGINEKLFF,TGTGCCAGCAGCCTGACGGGAATTAATGAAAAACTGTTTTTT
TRBV4-1,.,TRBD2,15,TRBJ2-1,CASTLGLAGYNEQFF,TGCGCCAGCACCCTCGGACTAGCGGGCTACAATGAGCAGTTCTTC
TRBV5-1,.,.,17,TRBJ2-7,CASRIGHGLADPYEQYF,TGCGCCAGCAGGATAGGGCACGGGCTAGCCGATCCCTACGAGCAGTACTTC
TRBV5-1,.,.,14,TRBJ1-5,CASSLRGGNQPQHF,TGCGCCAGCAGCCTCAGGGGAGGCAATCAGCCCCAGCATTTT
TRBV10-3,.,.,15,TRBJ2-1,CAISEEGGSYNEQFF,TGTGCCATCAGTGAGGAGGGGGGCTCCTACAATGAGCAGTTCTTC
TRBV30,.,.,13,TRBJ1-1,CAWRDGHLLWAFF,TGTGCCTGGAGGGACGGACACCTCCTGTGGGCTTTCTTT
TRBV7-3,many,.,17,TRBJ2-1,CASSTAASGAFYNEQFF,TGTGCCAGCAGCACTGCCGCCTCCGGGGCTTTCTACAATGAGCAGTTCTTC
TRBV11-3,few,.,14,TRBJ2-7,CASSSTPSSYEQYF,TGTGCCAGCAGCTCTACCCCGAGCTCCTACGAGCAGTACTTC
TRBV9,few,.,13,TRBJ1-1,CASSVGRDTEAFF,TGTGCCAGCAGCGTAGGGAGGGACACTGAAGCTTTCTTT
TRBV5-1,few,.,15,TRBJ1-1,CASSFEGQMNTEAFF,TGCGCCAGCAGCTTTGAGGGCCAAATGAACACTGAAGCTTTCTTT
TRBV2,few,TRBD1,15,TRBJ2-1,CASSETGQGGDEQFF,TGTGCCAGCAGTGAAACGGGACAGGGGGGCGATGAGCAGTTCTTC
TRBV5-1,.,TRBD1,15,TRBJ2-5,CASSSGRQGLETQYF,TGCGCCAGCAGCTCCGGCCGACAGGGCTTGGAGACCCAGTACTTC
TRBV4-2,.,TRBD1,16,TRBJ1-2,CASSEDNTGEEHGYTF,TGTGCCAGCAGCGAAGACAATACAGGGGAAGAGCATGGCTACACCTTC
TRBV27,.,.,15,TRBJ2-3,CASMKTVLRGDTQYF,TGTGCCAGCATGAAGACAGTGCTTAGGGGAGATACGCAGTATTTT
TRBV4-1,.,TRBD1,17,TRBJ1-2,CASSQDETGGTGYGYTF,TGCGCCAGCAGCCAAGATGAGACAGGGGGGACTGGCTATGGCTACACCTTC
TRBV27,.,.,13,TRBJ2-5,CASSRGRQETQYF,TGTGCCAGCAGTAGGGGACGGCAAGAGACCCAGTACTTC
TRBV9,.,TRBD1,15,TRBJ2-3,CASSVEGAMADTQYF,TGTGCCAGCAGCGTAGAGGGGGCGATGGCAGATACGCAGTATTTT
TRBV7-9,many,.,16,TRBJ1-2,CASSRSSGTSSPGYTF,TGTGCCAGCAGCCGATCTAGTGGGACCTCATCCCCCGGCTACACCTTC
TRBV9,.,.,13,TRBJ2-7,CASSLRGSYEQYF,TGTGCCAGCAGCTTGCGCGGCTCCTACGAGCAGTACTTC
TRBV19,few,.,13,TRBJ1-2,CASSTSGYLGYTF,TGTGCCAGTAGTACCTCGGGGTACCTTGGCTACACCTTC
TRBV18,.,.,14,TRBJ1-2,CASSDLAGNYGYTF,TGTGCCAGCTCTGACCTGGCAGGGAACTATGGCTACACCTTC
TRBV13,few,TRBD1,14,TRBJ2-7,CASRRLGQGHEQYF,TGTGCCAGCAGACGATTAGGACAGGGCCACGAGCAGTACTTC
TRBV2,.,.,15,TRBJ2-1,CASSATWGTRGEQFF,TGTGCCAGCAGTGCGACTTGGGGCACTAGGGGCGAGCAGTTCTTC
TRBV18,few,.,14,TRBJ1-5,CASSKEHSNQPQHF,TGTGCCAGCTCAAAAGAGCATAGCAATCAGCCCCAGCATTTT
TRBV19,many,.,13,TRBJ2-5,CASSQGSKETQYF,TGTGCCAGTAGTCAGGGGTCCAAAGAGACCCAGTACTTC
TRBV6-6,.,.,12,TRBJ2-1,CASSSPSSEQFF,TGTGCCAGCAGCTCCCCCAGTAGTGAGCAGTTCTTC
TRBV9,medium-sized,TRBD1,12,TRBJ1-1,CASSAGGVEAFF,TGTGCCAGCAGCGCAGGGGGCGTAGAAGCTTTCTTT
TRBV9,.,.,17,TRBJ2-7,CASSVAPLLTQAGEQYF,TGTGCCAGCAGCGTAGCCCCCCTCCTTACGCAGGCTGGAGAGCAGTACTTC
TRBV4-2,.,.,16,TRBJ2-3,CASSQGRVGSTDTQYF,TGTGCCAGCAGCCAAGGAAGGGTGGGGAGCACAGATACGCAGTATTTT
TRBV2,many,.,15,TRBJ1-5,CASSEPAGSNQPQHF,TGTGCCAGCAGTGAGCCCGCAGGGAGCAATCAGCCCCAGCATTTT
TRBV19,.,TRBD2,15,TRBJ2-3,CASAWTSGSTDTQYF,TGTGCCAGTGCGTGGACTAGCGGGAGCACAGATACGCAGTATTTT
TRBV4-2,.,.,18,TRBJ1-2,CASSQDRYGSGKLYGYTF,TGTGCCAGCAGCCAAGATAGGTACGGTAGCGGAAAACTTTATGGCTACACCTTC
TRBV5-8,.,.,12,TRBJ1-5,CASSPFAQPQHF,TGTGCCAGCAGCCCATTCGCTCAGCCCCAGCATTTT
TRBV5-6,.,TRBD1,15,TRBJ1-2,CASSQLRGLGNGYTF,TGTGCCAGCAGCCAACTCAGGGGGTTGGGAAATGGCTACACCTTC
TRBV25-1,.,.,15,TRBJ2-5,CASSSIGPQVETQYF,TGTGCCAGCAGTTCAATCGGGCCCCAGGTGGAGACCCAGTACTTC
TRBV30,few,TRBD1,12,TRBJ1-3,CAWGQAGNTIYF,TGTGCCTGGGGACAGGCTGGAAACACCATATATTTT
TRBV5-4,medium-sized,.,15,TRBJ1-1,CASSLRGRGNTEAFF,TGTGCCAGCAGCTTGAGGGGTCGGGGGAACACTGAAGCTTTCTTT
TRBV10-2,few,.,14,TRBJ2-3,CASIPGLIGDTQYF,TGCGCCAGCATACCGGGACTGATTGGAGATACGCAGTATTTT
TRBV19,.,TRBD1,15,TRBJ2-1,CATQGRDRGYNEQFF,TGTGCCACCCAGGGGAGGGACAGGGGTTACAATGAGCAGTTCTTC
TRBV9,.,.,14,TRBJ1-1,CASSVGDKNTEAFF,TGTGCCAGCAGCGTAGGGGACAAGAACACTGAAGCTTTCTTT
TRBV5-1,many,.,11,TRBJ2-7,CASSLAHEQYF,TGCGCCAGCAGCTTGGCCCACGAGCAGTACTTC
TRBV15,.,TRBD1,14,TRBJ1-3,CATSRAGGGNTIYF,TGTGCCACCAGCAGAGCAGGGGGTGGAAACACCATATATTTT
TRBV7-8,once,TRBD2,17,TRBJ2-7,CASSTERRLADSYEQYF,TGTGCCAGCAGCACCGAGAGGAGACTAGCGGACAGCTACGAGCAGTACTTC
TRBV7-9,many,.,13,TRBJ2-6,CASSLGGANVLTF,TGTGCCAGCAGCTTGGGTGGGGCCAACGTCCTGACTTTC